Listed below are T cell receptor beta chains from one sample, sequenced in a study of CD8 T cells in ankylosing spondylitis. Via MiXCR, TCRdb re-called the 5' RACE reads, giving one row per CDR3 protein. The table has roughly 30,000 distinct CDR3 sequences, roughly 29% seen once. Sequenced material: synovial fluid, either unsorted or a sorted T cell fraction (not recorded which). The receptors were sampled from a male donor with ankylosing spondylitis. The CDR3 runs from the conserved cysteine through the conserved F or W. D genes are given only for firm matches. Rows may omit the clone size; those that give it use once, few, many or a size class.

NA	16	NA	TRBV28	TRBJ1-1	TGTGCCAGCAGTTTATCTTGGGGGCCTGCCAACACTGAAGCTTTCTTT	CASSLSWGPANTEAFF
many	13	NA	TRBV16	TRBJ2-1	TGTGCCAGCAGCCAATCCCCTAACAATGAGCAGTTCTTC	CASSQSPNNEQFF
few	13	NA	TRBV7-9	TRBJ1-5	TGTGCCAGCAGCTTAGCGGGAAATCAGCCCCAGCGTTTT	CASSLAGNQPQRF
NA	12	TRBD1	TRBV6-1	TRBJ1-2	TGTGCCACCCCAGACAGGGGGCATGGCTACACCTTC	CATPDRGHGYTF
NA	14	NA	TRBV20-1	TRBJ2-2	TGCAGTGCTAGTGGCAGGGGTTCCACCGGGGAGCTGTTTTTT	CSASGRGSTGELFF
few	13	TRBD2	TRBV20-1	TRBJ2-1	TGCAGTGCTAGGGCAGGACTAGATTCGCAGCAGTTCTTC	CSARAGLDSQQFF
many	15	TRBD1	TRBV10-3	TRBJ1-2	TGTGCCATCAGTGGGACAGGGTACCTTAACTATGGCTACACCTTC	CAISGTGYLNYGYTF
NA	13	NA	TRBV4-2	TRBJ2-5	TGTGCCAGCAGCCAAGAAATGGTAGAGACCCAGTACTTC	CASSQEMVETQYF
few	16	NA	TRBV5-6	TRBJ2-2	TGTGCCAGCAAGCTGGGCCGTTACGAAATCACCGGGGAGCTGTTTTTT	CASKLGRYEITGELFF
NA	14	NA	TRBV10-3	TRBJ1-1	TGTGCCATCAGTGAGTGGCAGGGGAACACTGAAGCTTTCTTT	CAISEWQGNTEAFF
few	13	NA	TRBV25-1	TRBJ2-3	TGTGCCAGCAGTGAAGGGAGCACAGATACGCAGTATTTT	CASSEGSTDTQYF
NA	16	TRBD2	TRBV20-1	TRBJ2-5	TGCAGTGCTAGAGGAGGGACTAGCGGGATGGAAGAGACCCAGTACTTC	CSARGGTSGMEETQYF
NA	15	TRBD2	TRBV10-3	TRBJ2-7	TGTGCCATCAGTGAGAGGTCTAGCGGGTACTACGAGCAGTACTTC	CAISERSSGYYEQYF
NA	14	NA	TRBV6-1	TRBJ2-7	TGTGCCAGCAGTGAAGCGCCACTTTTATACGAGCAGTACTTC	CASSEAPLLYEQYF
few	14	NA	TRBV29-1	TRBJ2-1	TGCAGCGTAGAAGCCGCTGGCCCCTACAATGAGCAGTTCTTC	CSVEAAGPYNEQFF
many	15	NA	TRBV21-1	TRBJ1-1	TGTGCCAGCAGCAAATCACCGAGACCTAACACTGAAGCTTTCTTT	CASSKSPRPNTEAFF
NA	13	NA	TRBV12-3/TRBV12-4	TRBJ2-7	TGTGCCAGCAGTCTCCAGGGGTCCTACGAGCAGTACTTC	CASSLQGSYEQYF
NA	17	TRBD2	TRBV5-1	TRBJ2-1	TGCGCCAGCAGCACGACTAGCGGGAGGGCCTCCTACAATGAGCAGTTCTTC	CASSTTSGRASYNEQFF
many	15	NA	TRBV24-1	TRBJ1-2	TGTGCCACCAGTGATCCAGACGCGAGGGGGTATGGCTACACCTTC	CATSDPDARGYGYTF
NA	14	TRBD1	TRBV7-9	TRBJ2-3	TGTGCCAGCAGCTTGGCGACAGGGGTTCGTACGCAGTATTTT	CASSLATGVRTQYF
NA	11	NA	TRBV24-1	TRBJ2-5	TGTGCCACCAGTGGGGGAGAGACCCAGTACTTC	CATSGGETQYF
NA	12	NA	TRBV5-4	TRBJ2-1	TGTGCCAGCTTGGGCGGACTCAATGAGCAGTTCTTC	CASLGGLNEQFF
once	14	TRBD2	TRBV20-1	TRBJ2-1	TGCAGTGCAACTAGCGGGAGGGCTGGCAATGAGCAGTTCTTC	CSATSGRAGNEQFF
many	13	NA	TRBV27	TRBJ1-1	TGTGCCAGCAGTCCTTCTATGAACACTGAAGCTTTCTTT	CASSPSMNTEAFF
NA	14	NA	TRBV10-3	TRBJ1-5	TGTGCCATCAATTCCGACGGATTCAATCAGCCCCAGCATTTT	CAINSDGFNQPQHF
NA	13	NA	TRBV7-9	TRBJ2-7	TGTGCCAGCAGCTTAGCGGGTTCCTACGAGCAGTACTTC	CASSLAGSYEQYF
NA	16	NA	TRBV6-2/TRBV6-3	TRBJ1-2	TGTGCCAGCAGTCCTCTCTGGACAGATGAATTTTATGGCTACACCTTC	CASSPLWTDEFYGYTF
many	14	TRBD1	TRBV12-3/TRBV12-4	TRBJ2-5	TGTGCCAGCAGGAAACAGGGGGCCCAAGAGACCCAGTACTTC	CASRKQGAQETQYF
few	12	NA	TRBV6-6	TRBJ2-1	TGTGCCAGCAGTTTTAAAGCGAATGAGCAGTTCTTC	CASSFKANEQFF
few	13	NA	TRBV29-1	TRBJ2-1	TGCAGCGTTGTCGGGTCTTACTACAATGAGCAGTTCTTC	CSVVGSYYNEQFF
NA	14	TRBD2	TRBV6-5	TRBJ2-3	TGTGCCAGCAGTTACGTGGCGGGAGGTAATACGCAGTATTTT	CASSYVAGGNTQYF
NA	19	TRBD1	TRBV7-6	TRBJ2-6	TGTGCCAGCAGCCCCACCGGGACAGGGGACTTCTCTGGGGCCAACGTCCTGACTTTC	CASSPTGTGDFSGANVLTF
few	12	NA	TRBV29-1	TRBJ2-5	TGCAGCGGGGAGTTAGCAGAAGAGACCCAGTACTTC	CSGELAEETQYF
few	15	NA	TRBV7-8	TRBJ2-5	TGTGCCAGCACCCTAGGGCAGGGCTTTCAGGAGACCCAGTACTTC	CASTLGQGFQETQYF
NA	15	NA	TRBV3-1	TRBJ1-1	TGTGCCAGCAGCCCTCTCTGGGGGCGCAGCACTGAAGCTTTCTTT	CASSPLWGRSTEAFF
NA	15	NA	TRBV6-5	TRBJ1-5	TGTGCCAGCAGTTACTCGTCGACAACCAATCAGCCCCAGCATTTT	CASSYSSTTNQPQHF
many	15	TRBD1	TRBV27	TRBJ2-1	TGTGCCACCATTCATGGGACAGAGACTTACAATGAGCAGTTCTTC	CATIHGTETYNEQFF
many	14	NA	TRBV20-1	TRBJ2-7	TGCAGTGCTCCCTCCCTGACAGGTCACTACGAGCAGTACTTC	CSAPSLTGHYEQYF
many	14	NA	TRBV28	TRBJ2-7	TGTGCCAGCAGTTTACAGGGGTGGTCCTACGAGCAGTACTTC	CASSLQGWSYEQYF
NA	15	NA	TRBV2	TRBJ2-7	TGTGCCAGCAGTGAAGCCGGGGGGCTGACCTACGAGCAGTACTTC	CASSEAGGLTYEQYF
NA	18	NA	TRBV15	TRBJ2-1	TGTGCCACCAGCCAGAGGAGGTGGGGGGAGTCAGTCTACAATGAGCAGTTCTTC	CATSQRRWGESVYNEQFF
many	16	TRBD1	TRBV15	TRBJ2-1	TGTGCCACCAGCAGAGTCAGACAGGGGCCGTTAAATGAGCAGTTCTTC	CATSRVRQGPLNEQFF
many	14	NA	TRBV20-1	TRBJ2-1	TGCAGTGCTAGGTCCGGGTCAGCCTACAATGAGCAGTTCTTC	CSARSGSAYNEQFF
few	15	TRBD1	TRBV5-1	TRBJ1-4	TGCGCCAGCAGCCCAACAGGGGGCGAAGGTGAAAAACTGTTTTTT	CASSPTGGEGEKLFF